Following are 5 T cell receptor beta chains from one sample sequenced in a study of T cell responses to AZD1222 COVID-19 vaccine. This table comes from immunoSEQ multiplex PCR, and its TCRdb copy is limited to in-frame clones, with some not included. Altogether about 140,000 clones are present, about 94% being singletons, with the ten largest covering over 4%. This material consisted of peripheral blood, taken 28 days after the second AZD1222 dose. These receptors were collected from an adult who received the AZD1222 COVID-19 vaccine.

The CDR3 loop is CASSLVGTRIADTQYF. The CDR3 DNA reads as TGTGCCAGCAGCTTGGTAGGGACTAGGATAGCAGATACGCAGTATTTT. The V call is TRBV5-6, the J call TRBJ2-3; 8 bases are a match to TRBD2. Germline values: CDR1 SGHDT, CDR2 YYEEEE. The CDR3 extends over 16 amino acids. J was trimmed by 4 bases and V by 0 bases; bases with no gene match: 7.

The CDR3 is CASSGGGFEETQYF. The DNA of the CDR3 is TGCGCCAGCAGCGGAGGGGGCTTCGAAGAGACCCAGTACTTC. The chain joins TRBV5-1 to TRBJ2-5, with D perhaps TRBD1 (7 bases). V was shortened by 4 bases and J by 3 bases, with 13 bases between the two germline ends. The CDR3 is made up of 14 amino acids. Looked up from germline, CDR1 is SGHRS and CDR2 is YFSETQ.

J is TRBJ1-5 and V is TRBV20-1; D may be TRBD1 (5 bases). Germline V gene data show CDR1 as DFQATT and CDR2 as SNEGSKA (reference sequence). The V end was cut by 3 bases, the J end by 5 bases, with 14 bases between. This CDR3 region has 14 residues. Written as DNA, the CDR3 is TGCAGTGCTAGTTTGGGGGAGGAGCATCAGCCCCAGCATTTT. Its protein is CSASLGEEHQPQHF.

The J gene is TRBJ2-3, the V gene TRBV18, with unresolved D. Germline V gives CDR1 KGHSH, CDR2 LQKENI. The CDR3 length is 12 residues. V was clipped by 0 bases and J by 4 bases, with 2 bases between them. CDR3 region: CASSPPADTQYF. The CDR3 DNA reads TGTGCCAGCTCACCACCAGCAGATACGCAGTATTTT.

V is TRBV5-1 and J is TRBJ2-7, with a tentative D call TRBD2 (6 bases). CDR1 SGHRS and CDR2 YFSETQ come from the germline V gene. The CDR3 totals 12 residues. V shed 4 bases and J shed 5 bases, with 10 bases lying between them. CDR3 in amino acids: CASSAPGDEQYF. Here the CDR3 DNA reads TGCGCCAGCAGCGCCCCGGGAGACGAGCAGTACTTC.